This note documents a single T cell receptor beta chain sequence. This clone was observed once. Its cognate antigen has yet to be identified. Base qualities are not at hand, and no much larger clone is one base apart. To prepare the library, the immunoSEQ multiplex PCR assay was applied. The authors' pipeline ran thus. During preprocessing, nonproductive sequences were discarded, as were any CDR3s that did not begin with C, did not end with F or W, or were shorter than 7 amino acids. Antigen-specific clonotypes were called with the MANAFEST web app, based on expansion relative to reference and other culture wells. A clone was considered positive if significant expansion relative to the reference culture was observed in 2 of 3 replicate wells at an FDR below 0.05. For a clone to be considered positive, significant expansion relative to all other tandem wells and an odds ratio above 5 were also required. Pairwise Levenshtein distance, computed with the stringdist R package after three terminal residues were trimmed from each end, was used as the measure of CDR3 homology. Imported from immuneACCESS, the table was reduced by TCRdb to in-frame sequences with V and J called. These copies leave out some clones; in studies compared against another copy, an unresolved V gene accounts for under half, and the cause of the remainder is not known. V, J and clone size derive from that table, while D and trimming were established from the DNA sequence. This sample lists just under 20,000 clones; roughly 77% were detected once. The ten top clones hold roughly 22% of the sample.

This sample is part of a study of CD4 T cells in relation to SARS-CoV-2 and coronaviruses (TCRdb year 2021). For context, the study as a whole: In the ViraFEST assay, PBMCs were cultured with antigen for 9 to 10 days, after which TCR beta CDR3s were sequenced to identify clonal expansions specific to the antigen. The Adaptive Biotechnologies TCR-sequencing kit was used for samples from a few pre-COVID donors and for the naive versus memory experiments, whereas the other data were Illumina-based. An HIV-1 Nef peptide pool or a culture without peptide was used as the negative reference condition. Patient-derived lymphoblastoid cell lines were used to map the HLA restriction of shared crossreactive spike epitopes. A different, Illumina-based TCR-beta assay was used to sequence expansion assays from other donors in the study. At the level of individual TCR clonotypes, the study measured memory CD4+ T cell crossreactivity between SARS-CoV-2 spike protein and common cold coronavirus spike proteins. Beyond this particular receptor, the publication reports: Small numbers of patients and of tested TCRs were a limitation of the study. Crossreactive clones showed significantly weaker SARS-CoV-2-driven expansion than monoreactive clones, consistent with antigenic imprinting. Roughly 64% of donors had memory CD4+ clonotypes that crossrecognized SARS-CoV-2 and at least one common cold coronavirus spike. Since the crossreactivity analysis centred on spike protein, crossreactivity against other viral proteins was not assessed. Pre-pandemic and post-infection samples were not both contributed by any donor, so tracing of the source of pre-existing responses was limited.

V trim: 0 bases; J trim: 4 bases; unmatched bases: 11. From the germline V gene (reference sequence), CDR1 is LNHNV and CDR2 is YYDKDF. Spanning cysteine to phenylalanine, the CDR3 consists of 18 amino acids. CDR3 DNA only is kept here, 54 bases in frame from base 1. CD4+ T cells from unexposed donors were collected before the COVID-19 pandemic (2011-2018). After 10 days of culture, CD4+ T cells were isolated with the EasySep CD4+ T cell isolation kit. Unexposed donor CD4+ T cells were tested for reactivity to SARS-CoV-2 S and N and four common cold coronavirus spike pools, as cell number allowed. Each well received 2 million to 2.5 million PBMCs, cultured in IMDM supplemented with about 5.4% human AB serum and approximately 10 IU/ml IL-2. Half of the culture medium was replaced with fresh IL-2-containing medium on days 3 and 7. Triplicate replicate wells were generally used for each peptide culture condition. The leukapheresis product used for the unexposed donors was purchased from a commercial source. Ficoll-Paque PLUS gradient centrifugation was used to isolate PBMCs from either whole blood or leukapheresis product. PBMCs were either cryopreserved at -140°C or used fresh in the expansion assay. The QIAamp Micro DNA Kit was used to extract genomic DNA from the CD4+ T cells.

The sequence came from a human donor in good health. Input material: CD4+ T cells from PBMCs, cultured in vitro. Rearrangement joined TRBV15 to TRBJ2-1; TRBD2 lines up with 8 middle nucleotides. The CDR3 is CATSRDRRGSGTYNEQFF. Read as DNA, the sequence is TGTGCCACCAGCAGAGATCGTCGGGGTAGCGGGACTTACAATGAGCAGTTCTTC. With the rest looked up from the reference TRBV15 and TRBJ2-1 genes rather than sequenced, the full variable domain is DAMVIQNPRYQVTQFGKPVTLSCSQTLNHNVMYWYQQKSSQAPKLLFHYYDKDFNNEADTPDNFQSRRPNTSFCFLDIRSPGLGDTAMYLCATSRDRRGSGTYNEQFFGPGTRLTVL.